This T cell receptor (beta chain) comes out of a study of cytomegalovirus exposure and HLA in healthy donors. Study-wide results and caveats: The classifier reportedly diagnosed cytomegalovirus status with high specificity and sensitivity. Three of the chains that were CMV-associated were confirmed in vitro to be specific for CMV antigens. Cytomegalovirus-associated TCR beta chains were listed, numbering over 150.

PCR employed 60 Vbeta and 13 Jbeta primers. Sequencing used immunoSEQ multiplex PCR; TCRdb keeps in-frame clones, though not all of them. This table holds 120,000 or so clones, around three quarters found once. In regard to this clone: What it binds is not known.

There are 14 residues in the CDR3. The V and J ends lost 6 bases and 1 base respectively, with 12 bases between them. In germline, CDR1 is SGHTA, CDR2 FQGNSA. The V call is TRBV7-2, the J call TRBJ1-2; tentative D call: TRBD1 (6 bases). The clonotype originates from a female donor in good health and CMV-seronegative. Sequencing was carried out using PBMCs. The chain's CDR3 is CASRTGNNNYGYTF. CDR3 nucleotides: TGTGCCAGCAGGACAGGAAACAATAACTATGGCTACACCTTC.